The T cell receptor (beta chain) under discussion was sequenced for a study of T cell changes during pregnancy in multiple sclerosis (dated by TCRdb to about 2019). In terms of the full investigation: Changes in the T cell repertoire over the course of pregnancy were examined in this study in women with multiple sclerosis.

Library prep was done by the immunoSEQ multiplex PCR assay. TCRdb obtained this table from immuneACCESS and retained in-frame rearrangements with V and J assigned. These tables miss some clones; where compared with another copy, unresolved V genes account for less than half of the shortfall, and the remainder is unexplained. Present in this sample are more than 80,000 clones, roughly 90% of which were seen just once. The ten largest clones add up to over 1.5% of the sample. According to the germline V gene, CDR1 reads SGHDT and CDR2 reads YYEEEE. The CDR3 contains 15 residues, cysteine and phenylalanine counted. The CDR3 DNA has 45 bases and is translated from base 1. Turning to this clone: Its antigen has not been determined. One junction end does not reproduce the germline sequence, and a read error may be involved.

This receptor was identified in a female donor with multiple sclerosis, enrolled in a pregnancy study. The rearranged segments are TRBV5-6 and TRBJ1-2; a stretch of 7 junction bases matches TRBD1. The sequences come from peripheral blood, collected in the first trimester of pregnancy. The nucleotide sequence is TGTGCCAGCAGCTTAGTGACAGGGAGACCCCCCCCGGTTCACTTC. Translated, this gives CASSLVTGRPPPVHF.